This T cell receptor beta chain was obtained from a study of technical replicates of blood from several donors. Sequencing used immunoSEQ multiplex PCR; TCRdb keeps in-frame clones, though not all of them. The data contain around 70,000 clones, approximately 94% of them singletons. Germline V CDR1 and CDR2: ENHRY, SYGVKD. This CDR3 contains 12 residues. Trimming removed 2 bases from V and 7 bases from J, with 8 bases in between. The clonotype originates from a human donor in good health. Sequencing was performed on T cells isolated from PBMCs. This chain links TRBV10-3 with TRBJ2-5; D gene ambiguous. CDR3 protein: CAISEPRSTQYF. The CDR3 nucleotides are TGTGCCATCAGTGAGCCGCGGTCGACCCAGTACTTC.